The clone carrying this T cell receptor beta chain was seen at least ten times. The antigen is undetermined. The source of the sample is a study of T cells in Graves' hyperthyroidism and ophthalmopathy. Findings and limits, study-wide: Among clonotypes expanded in thyroid above 0.001, most were also found in blood.

Amplified TCR beta CDR3 regions derived from RNA transcripts. RT-PCR in the first round (using the HTBI primer set) targeted the TCR CDR3. TCRdb reprocessed the multiplex PCR reads via MiXCR and lists one record per CDR3 protein. The sample has about 360,000 distinct CDR3 sequences; about 20% are singletons. Those patients with uncontrolled infection, other autoimmune disease, pregnancy or lactation were excluded. In making diagnoses, clinical symptoms, serum thyroxine and TRAb, thyroid ultrasound and orbital computed tomography were all used. The CDR3 has 13 residues. Per the germline V gene, CDR1 is SQVTM and CDR2 is ANQGSEA. J was trimmed by 4 bases and V by 4 bases; bases with no gene match: 3.

This chain links TRBV29-1 with TRBJ2-2; 7 positions agree with TRBD1. This TCR came from a woman under 30 with Graves' hyperthyroidism. The sample taken for sequencing was blood. CDR3 bases: TGCAGCGTTGGGGGACAGCCCACCGGGGAGCTGTTTTTT. This sequence encodes CSVGGQPTGELFF.